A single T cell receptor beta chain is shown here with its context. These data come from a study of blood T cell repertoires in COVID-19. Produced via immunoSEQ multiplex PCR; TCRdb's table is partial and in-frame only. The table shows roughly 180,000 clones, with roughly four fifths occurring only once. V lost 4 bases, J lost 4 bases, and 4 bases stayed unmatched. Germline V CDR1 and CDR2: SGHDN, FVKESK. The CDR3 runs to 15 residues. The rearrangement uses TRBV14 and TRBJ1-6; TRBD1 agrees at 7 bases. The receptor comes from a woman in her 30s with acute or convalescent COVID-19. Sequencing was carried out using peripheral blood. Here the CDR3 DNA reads TGTGCCAGCAGCCGGGACAGACCTTATAATTCACCCCTCCACTTT. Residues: CASSRDRPYNSPLHF. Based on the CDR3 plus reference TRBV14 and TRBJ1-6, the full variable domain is EAGVTQFPSHSVIEKGQTVTLRCDPISGHDNLYWYRRVMGKEIKFLLHFVKESKQDESGMPNNRFLAERTGGTYSTLKVQPAELEDSGVYFCASSRDRPYNSPLHFGNGTRLTVT.